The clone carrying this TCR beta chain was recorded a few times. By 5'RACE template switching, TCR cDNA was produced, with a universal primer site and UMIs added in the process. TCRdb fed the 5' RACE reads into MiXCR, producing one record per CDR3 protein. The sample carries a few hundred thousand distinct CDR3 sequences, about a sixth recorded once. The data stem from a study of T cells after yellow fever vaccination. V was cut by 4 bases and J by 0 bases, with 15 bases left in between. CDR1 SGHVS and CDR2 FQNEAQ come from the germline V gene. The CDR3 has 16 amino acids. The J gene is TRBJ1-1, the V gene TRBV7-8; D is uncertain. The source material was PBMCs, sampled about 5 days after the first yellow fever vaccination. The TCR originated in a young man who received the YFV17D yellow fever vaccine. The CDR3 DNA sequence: TGTGCCAGCAGCTCGCCGAACCGAACAGTGAACACTGAAGCTTTCTTT. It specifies CASSSPNRTVNTEAFF.